One and the same sample provided the 7 T cell receptor beta chains below, sequenced in a study of blood T cell repertoires in COVID-19. The table came from immunoSEQ multiplex PCR; TCRdb's copy has only in-frame clones and leaves some out. The table includes about 200,000 clones, roughly 85% detected once. Sequences were obtained from peripheral blood. The receptor source for this set is a woman older than 75 with acute or convalescent COVID-19.

The gene calls are TRBV2 and TRBJ2-1; 10 bases align to TRBD2. Per germline, CDR1 SNHLY and CDR2 FYNNEI. Trimming took 2 bases from V and 6 from J; bases not matched to a gene: 7. This CDR3 region has 16 residues. This chain's CDR3 is CASSERLAGLGNEQFF. The CDR3 coding sequence is TGTGCCAGCAGTGAAAGACTAGCGGGCCTAGGCAATGAGCAGTTCTTC.

The chain joins TRBV15 to TRBJ1-1, with 7 bases lining up with TRBD1. The CDR3 consists of 15 residues. CDR1 is LNHNV and CDR2 is YYDKDF in the germline V gene (reference sequence). The trim removed 0 bases at V and 5 bases at J, leaving 6 bases unmatched. CDR3 sequence reads: CATSRDQGQRTEAFF. The CDR3 DNA is TGTGCCACCAGCAGAGATCAGGGACAGAGGACTGAAGCTTTCTTT.

The chain recombines TRBV6-2 or TRBV6-3 with TRBJ2-5, with D maybe TRBD2 (5 bases). Trimming removed 7 bases from V and 7 bases from J, with 22 bases in between. Germline V gene sequence: CDR1 MNHEY, CDR2 SVGEGT. The CDR3 is 15 residues long. CDR3 sequence (DNA): TGTGCCAGCAACCCGGACGAGATACCGAGGGCGACCCAGTACTTC. This encodes CASNPDEIPRATQYF.

This chain connects TRBV9 to TRBJ1-2; 7 nucleotides match TRBD1. CDR3 length: 14 amino acids. CDR1 is SGDLS and CDR2 is YYNGEE in the germline V gene. Trimming removed 4 bases from V and 4 bases from J; junction bases left unmatched: 7. CDR3 in amino acids: CASSPGTAPYGYTF. DNA for the CDR3: TGTGCCAGCAGCCCCGGGACAGCCCCCTATGGCTACACCTTC.

The CDR3 spells CATSDSARADEAFF. CDR3 sequence (DNA): TGTGCCACCAGTGATTCGGCCAGGGCTGATGAAGCTTTCTTT. The rearrangement uses TRBV24-1 and TRBJ1-1; D perhaps matches TRBD1 (5 bases). The V gene lost 2 bases and the J gene lost 7 bases, with 13 bases spanning the gap. The CDR3 contains 14 residues. In germline, CDR1 is KGHDR, CDR2 SFDVKD.

This clone appeared many times. This sequence joins TRBV7-9 and TRBJ1-2; no firm D call. V gave up 2 bases and J gave up 8 bases, with 9 bases separating them. There are 12 residues in the CDR3. Germline values: CDR1 SEHNR, CDR2 FQNEAQ (reference sequence). The CDR3: CASSLQQNGYTF. The CDR3 nucleotides read TGTGCCAGCAGCTTACAACAGAACGGCTACACCTTC.

This clone was counted a single time. The V gene is TRBV10-3, the J gene TRBJ2-5; D is unresolved. V dropped 4 bases and J dropped 5 bases, with 11 bases sitting between them. The germline V gene encodes CDR1 ENHRY and CDR2 SYGVKD. The CDR3 spans 13 residues. The CDR3 is CAISGHSEETQYF. The CDR3 nucleotides read TGTGCCATCAGTGGGCACAGTGAGGAGACCCAGTACTTC.